Following are 17 T cell receptor beta chains from one sample sequenced in a study of technical replicates of blood from several donors. Profiled with immunoSEQ multiplex PCR; TCRdb holds only in-frame clones, not every one. The table has 50,000 to 65,000 clones, over 85% seen once. The material sequenced was PBMCs. The receptors stem from a human donor in good health. Some clones in this sample may be carry-over from other donors' samples.

The chain couples TRBV7-2 to TRBJ2-5; possibly TRBD2 for D (5 bases). This CDR3 region has 15 residues. The germline gives CDR1 SGHTA, CDR2 FQGNSA. V was clipped by 2 bases and J by 5 bases, with 15 bases between them. The CDR3 DNA is TGTGCCAGCAGCTTAAACGTCGCGAGGAGGGAGACCCAGTACTTC. As protein: CASSLNVARRETQYF.

A single count supports this clone. The rearrangement joins TRBV6-1 to TRBJ2-7; D might be TRBD1 (6 bases). There are 14 residues in the CDR3. CDR1 MNHNS and CDR2 SASEGT come from the germline V gene. Deletions cut 4 bases from V and 5 bases from J, with 15 bases between. This CDR3 is CASSADRNPHEQYF. CDR3 coding DNA: TGTGCCAGCAGTGCGGACAGAAACCCCCACGAGCAGTACTTC.

The rearrangement uses TRBV30 and TRBJ1-4; TRBD1 agrees at 7 bases. Germline V CDR1 and CDR2: GTSNPN, SVGIG (reference sequence). V shed 3 bases, J shed 6 bases, and the junction held 7 bases outside the gene matches. CDR3 length equals 14 residues. CDR3 in DNA: TGTGCCTGGAGCCGGGACAGTTTAGATGAAAAACTGTTTTTT. Translation gives CAWSRDSLDEKLFF. Combining the CDR3 with reference TRBV30 and TRBJ1-4 gives the whole variable domain SQTIHQWPATLVQPVGSPLSLECTVEGTSNPNLYWYRQAAGRGLQLLFYSVGIGQISSEVPQNLSASRPQDRQFILSSKKLLLSDSGFYLCAWSRDSLDEKLFFGSGTQLSVL.

V usage is TRBV19 and J usage is TRBJ2-7; tentatively, D is TRBD1 (6 bases). This CDR3 spans 15 amino acids. CDR1 LNHDA and CDR2 SQIVND come from the germline V gene (reference sequence). The V and J ends lost 3 bases and 1 base respectively, with 13 bases between them. The DNA of the CDR3 is TGTGCCAGTAGTATTGGGGGCCGGGGTTCCTACGAGCAGTACTTC. Its translation is CASSIGGRGSYEQYF.

The chain couples TRBV7-2 to TRBJ2-5; 15 positions match TRBD2. J gave up 5 bases and V 3 bases, and 13 bases lay outside the gene matches. The CDR3 runs to 19 residues. CDR1 is SGHTA, CDR2 FQGNSA, per germline. CDR3 DNA sequence: TGTGCCAGCAGCTTTTCCAGGACTAGCGGGAGGGCGTCCGGGGAGACCCAGTACTTC. Its protein is CASSFSRTSGRASGETQYF.

V is TRBV10-3 and J is TRBJ1-1, with a possible D match to TRBD1 (5 bases). V shed 6 bases and J shed 6 bases, with 17 bases lying between them. The CDR3 covers 14 residues. The germline V gene has CDR1 ENHRY and CDR2 SYGVKD. The chain's CDR3 is CAIRRDPGSPEAFF. The CDR3 DNA reads as TGTGCCATCAGACGGGACCCCGGGAGCCCTGAAGCTTTCTTT.

This clone was seen once. The genes are TRBV7-2 and TRBJ2-2, with D tentatively TRBD2 (7 bases). CDR3 length equals 17 residues. Germline V gene data show CDR1 as SGHTA and CDR2 as FQGNSA. V lost 1 base, J lost 4 bases, and 16 bases lay in between. The CDR3 DNA reads TGTGCCAGCAGCTTAGTCGCGGGGGCGGGATTCACCGGGGAGCTGTTTTTT. Residues: CASSLVAGAGFTGELFF.

The CDR3 nucleotides read TGCGCCAGCTGTGAGGTACCGGGAGAGACCCAGTACTTC. It encodes CASCEVPGETQYF. The chain has TRBV5-1 and TRBJ2-5, with D unclear. The CDR3 length is 13 residues. Germline CDR1 reads SGHRS; CDR2 reads YFSETQ. Trimming removed 7 bases at V and 4 bases at J, with 14 bases between. Complete variable domain (other parts from reference TRBV5-1 and TRBJ2-5): KAGVTQTPRYLIKTRGQQVTLSCSPISGHRSVSWYQQTPGQGLQFLFEYFSETQRNKGNFPGRFSGRQFSNSRSEMNVSTLELGDSALYLCASCEVPGETQYFGPGTRLLVL.

The rearrangement joins TRBV7-2 to TRBJ1-2; TRBD1 is a possible D gene (5 bases). This CDR3 is built from 15 residues. Per germline, CDR1 SGHTA and CDR2 FQGNSA. Trimming removed 5 bases at V and 7 bases at J, with 20 bases between. CDR3 DNA sequence: TGTGCCAGCAGCACCTATTTGGTAGGGGAGGCTGGCTACACCTTC. Translation: CASSTYLVGEAGYTF. The complete variable domain, with remaining parts taken from reference TRBV7-2 and TRBJ1-2, reads GAGVSQSPSNKVTEKGKDVELRCDPISGHTALYWYRQSLGQGLEFLIYFQGNSAPDKSGLPSDRFSAERTGGSVSTLTIQRTQQEDSAVYLCASSTYLVGEAGYTFGSGTRLTVV.

This chain connects TRBV27 to TRBJ2-7; tentative D call: TRBD1 (6 bases). The CDR3 contains 13 residues. Trimming pared 1 base from V and 6 bases from J, leaving 10 bases between. Germline V lookup: CDR1 MNHEY, CDR2 SMNVEV (reference sequence). The CDR3 DNA follows: TGTGCCAGCAGTTTATGGGGGCCGCTCGAGCAGTACTTC. Protein: CASSLWGPLEQYF.

The chain joins TRBV27 to TRBJ2-7; 9 bases are a match to TRBD2. With 2 bases clipped from V and 6 bases from J, the junction kept 8 bases outside the gene matches. This CDR3 spans 15 amino acids. Germline assignment: CDR1 MNHEY and CDR2 SMNVEV (reference sequence). CDR3 sequence (DNA): TGTGCCAGCAGTTTACTGGCGGGGGGGCCGCGCGAGCAGTACTTC. Residues: CASSLLAGGPREQYF.

V usage is TRBV4-3 and J usage is TRBJ1-5; perhaps TRBD1 as D (6 bases). V gave up 4 bases and J gave up 0 bases, with 10 bases separating them. This CDR3 is built from 15 residues. CDR1 and CDR2 (germline): LGHNA, YSLEER. CDR3 in DNA: TGCGCCAGCAGCCGGGACAACTATAGCAATCAGCCCCAGCATTTT. Protein sequence: CASSRDNYSNQPQHF.

This chain uses TRBV28 with TRBJ1-3; 9 positions agree with TRBD1. Germline lookup yields CDR1 MDHEN and CDR2 SYDVKM. The CDR3 consists of 13 residues. Germline trimming cut 2 bases from V and 8 bases from J; bases unmatched to any gene: 1. CDR3 loop: CASSLDRGDTIYF. CDR3 in DNA: TGTGCCAGCAGTTTAGACAGGGGGGACACCATATATTTT. The whole variable domain, remainder taken from reference TRBV28 and TRBJ1-3, is DVKVTQSSRYLVKRTGEKVFLECVQDMDHENMFWYRQDPGLGLRLIYFSYDVKMKEKGDIPEGYSVSREKKERFSLILESASTNQTSMYLCASSLDRGDTIYFGEGSWLTVV.

In its sample, this clone was seen a few times. The rearrangement uses TRBV20-1 and TRBJ1-2; D remains unclear. Germline CDR1 and CDR2: DFQATT and SNEGSKA (reference sequence). Trimming cost V 4 bases and J 7 bases, with 10 bases left between them. The CDR3 totals 11 residues. The CDR3 reads CSAIPQSGYTF. The CDR3, as DNA: TGCAGTGCTATTCCCCAGTCTGGCTACACCTTC.

This sequence joins TRBV4-3 and TRBJ2-1, with D tentatively TRBD2 (5 bases). CDR3 length: 15 amino acids. V dropped 0 bases and J dropped 3 bases, with 9 bases sitting between them. The germline V gene encodes CDR1 LGHNA and CDR2 YSLEER. The CDR3 loop is CASSQDLANYNEQFF. The CDR3 DNA follows: TGCGCCAGCAGCCAAGATTTAGCGAACTACAATGAGCAGTTCTTC.

The rearrangement links TRBV27 to TRBJ1-6, with TRBD1 identical over 7 bases. Germline V gene data show CDR1 as MNHEY and CDR2 as SMNVEV (reference sequence). The CDR3 is 15 amino acids. V lost 3 bases, J lost 1 base, and 0 bases stayed unmatched. The CDR3 here is CASSLTGSYNSPLHF. CDR3 DNA sequence: TGTGCCAGCAGTTTGACAGGGTCCTATAATTCACCCCTCCACTTT.

This clone was detected only a few times. The chain links TRBV7-7 to TRBJ2-1, with D tentatively TRBD2 (6 bases). There are 14 residues in the CDR3. From germline, CDR1 is SSHAT and CDR2 FNYEAQ (reference sequence). Trimming removed 5 bases from V and 9 bases from J, with 17 bases in between. CDR3 amino acids: CASSASGGPSEQFF. As DNA, the CDR3 is TGTGCCAGCAGCGCCAGCGGAGGGCCCAGTGAGCAGTTCTTC.